In this sample, the clone carrying this T cell receptor beta chain turned up a few times. The target antigen is unknown. The time point denotes: patch test 3, about 24 weeks after DPC sensitization. Treatment reported: therapeutic diphenylcyclopropenone sensitization with weekly scalp DPC. Venepuncture was done earlier than the placement of each patch test. This specimen comes from a study of human T cells and chemical hapten exposure. Study-wide findings and caveats: Donors were affected by alopecia, so their immune reaction might vary from that of healthy individuals.

The study used a library that attached unique molecular identifiers to individual cDNA molecules. One entry per CDR3 protein results from TCRdb running MiXCR on the RACE reads. The repertoire includes around 200,000 distinct CDR3 sequences, 24% of them detected once, and roughly 2.4% sits in the top ten. The clonotype originates from a woman aged 40 to 50 with alopecia areata. Some clones in this sample may be carry-over from other donors' samples. The source was whole blood, collected in connection with sensitization to the hapten diphenylcyclopropenone (DPC).

CDR3 residues: CSVEFSGDYNEQFF. The CDR3 DNA reads as TGCAGCGTTGAGTTTAGCGGGGACTACAATGAGCAGTTCTTC. This chain links TRBV29-1 with TRBJ2-1; 8 nucleotides line up with TRBD2. Germline assignment: CDR1 SQVTM and CDR2 ANQGSEA. The CDR3 length is 14 residues. J was trimmed by 3 bases and V by 3 bases; bases with no gene match: 4.